Given below is one T cell receptor beta chain in context. Its target is not known. This entry comes from a study of T cell responses to AZD1222 COVID-19 vaccine. The CDR3 totals 13 residues. CDR1 and CDR2 from the germline V gene are SGHTA and FQGNSA. The V and J ends lost 6 bases and 8 bases, in that order; junction bases with no gene match: 9. Measured with immunoSEQ multiplex PCR; TCRdb has only the in-frame clones, and not every one. Of around 140,000 clones in the sample, just under 95% were seen once. Study observations and caveats: Clonal diversity was possibly underestimated, and white British individuals and females predominated among donors.

Sequenced here: peripheral blood, sampled on day 0 of AZD1222 vaccination. This chain connects TRBV7-2 to TRBJ1-2; 7 bases map to TRBD1. This TCR was sampled from an adult in good health. CDR3 in amino acids: CASSLIPGGGYTF. CDR3 nucleotides: TGTGCCAGCAGTTTAATCCCAGGGGGGGGCTACACCTTC.